This entry lists 24 T cell receptor beta chains sequenced from one sample in a study of cytomegalovirus exposure and HLA in healthy donors (dated by TCRdb to about 2017). Libraries came from the immunoSEQ multiplex PCR assay. A mixture of 60 forward primers for TCR Vbeta segments and 13 reverse primers for TCR Jbeta segments was used in the multiplex PCR. TCRdb mirrors the immuneACCESS table, restricted to in-frame sequences. Some clones are absent from its copies; in checked studies, under half trace to an unresolved V gene, and the reason for the others is unknown. The sample yields about 150,000 clones; roughly 10% were counted once. Under 2% of the sample comes from the top ten. The source material was PBMCs. These receptors were obtained from a man between 50 and 59 years old in good health and CMV-seronegative.

This chain joins TRBV18 and TRBJ1-5; no firm D call. Trimming stripped 2 bases from V and 16 bases from J, with 21 bases between. The germline gives CDR1 KGHSH, CDR2 LQKENI. CDR3 length: 14 amino acids. The CDR3 spells CASSPKGPTGFQHF. In DNA, the CDR3 is TGTGCCAGCTCACCAAAAGGCCCCACGGGTTTTCAACATTTT.

This clone was observed a handful of times. The chain recombines TRBV11-3 with TRBJ2-6; maybe TRBD2 (6 bases). This CDR3 has 16 amino acids. Germline values: CDR1 SGHNT, CDR2 YENEEA. The germline V and J ends were trimmed by 4 bases and 0 bases, with 10 bases remaining between them. In DNA, the CDR3 is TGTGCCAGCAGCTCCTGGGGAGGCTCTGGGGCCAACGTCCTGACTTTC. Protein: CASSSWGGSGANVLTF. Drawing the rest from reference TRBV11-3 and TRBJ2-6, the complete variable domain is EAGVVQSPRYKIIEKKQPVAFWCNPISGHNTLYWYLQNLGQGPELLIRYENEEAVDDSQLPKDRFSAERLKGVDSTLKIQPAELGDSAVYLCASSSWGGSGANVLTFGAGSRLTVL.

As to this clone: This sample includes further DNA sequences coding for the same CDR3. This chain joins TRBV4-1 and TRBJ2-1; 7 nucleotides line up with TRBD1. There are 17 residues in the CDR3. Unmatched junction bases numbered 16, after V lost 5 bases and J lost 6 bases. Germline V lookup: CDR1 MGHRA, CDR2 YSYEKL. The CDR3 sequence is CASSDRIPGQLSNEQFF. In nucleotides, the CDR3 is TGCGCCAGCAGCGACAGAATACCGGGACAGTTAAGCAATGAGCAGTTCTTC.

In its sample, this clone was seen a few times. At one of its ends the junction is not consistent with the germline gene, which may arise from a read error. The chain uses TRBV20-1 and TRBJ2-5, with TRBD1 as a possible D gene (5 bases). There are 11 residues in the CDR3. Germline lookup yields CDR1 DFQATT and CDR2 SNEGSKA (reference sequence). CDR3 protein: CSAKGQGTQYF. The CDR3 region has the DNA TGCAGTGCAAAGGGGCAAGGGACCCAGTACTTC.

This clone was counted between two and nine times. The rearrangement links TRBV4-1 to TRBJ2-1; tentative D call: TRBD2 (5 bases). Per germline, CDR1 MGHRA and CDR2 YSYEKL. Trimming took 3 bases from V and 5 from J, leaving 8 bases between them. This CDR3 has 13 amino acids. CDR3: CASSHTGNNEQFF. Here the CDR3 DNA reads TGCGCCAGCAGCCACACGGGGAACAATGAGCAGTTCTTC.

This clone occurred a few times. CDR3 sequence reads: CASTKQGGVGETQYF. The CDR3 bases are TGTGCCAGTACCAAGCAGGGGGGAGTCGGAGAGACCCAGTACTTC. V and J are TRBV19 and TRBJ2-5; the D gene is possibly TRBD1 (7 bases). Germline V gene lookup returns CDR1 LNHDA and CDR2 SQIVND (reference sequence). Trimming removed 7 bases at V and 4 bases at J, with 19 bases between. The CDR3 has 15 amino acids.

The V and J genes are TRBV6-5 and TRBJ1-2; tentative D call: TRBD1 (6 bases). Germline CDR1 reads MNHEY; CDR2 reads SVGAGI. The V gene lost 6 bases and the J gene lost 2 bases, with 10 bases spanning the gap. This CDR3 has 13 amino acids. CDR3 region: CASRPGVNYGYTF. CDR3 in DNA: TGTGCCAGCAGACCAGGGGTGAACTATGGCTACACCTTC.

The chain combines TRBV19 with TRBJ2-7; 10 bases align to TRBD2. J was trimmed by 5 bases and V by 5 bases; bases with no gene match: 12. Germline V gives CDR1 LNHDA, CDR2 SQIVND (reference sequence). CDR3 length equals 16 residues. CDR3 sequence reads: CASSLGASGSDDEQYF. The CDR3 region has the DNA TGTGCCAGTAGTCTGGGGGCTAGCGGGAGTGATGACGAGCAGTACTTC.

The V call is TRBV5-1, the J call TRBJ1-1, with D maybe TRBD1 (6 bases). The CDR3 runs 13 residues. V was clipped by 6 bases and J by 3 bases, with 12 bases between them. CDR1 is SGHRS, CDR2 YFSETQ, per germline. The CDR3 loop reads CASTNYRDTEAFF. As DNA, the CDR3 is TGCGCCAGCACCAACTACAGGGACACTGAAGCTTTCTTT.

The V gene is TRBV7-2, the J gene TRBJ1-2; 9 nucleotides match TRBD1. With 2 bases clipped from V and 5 bases from J, the junction kept 9 bases outside the gene matches. Germline V CDR1 and CDR2: SGHTA, FQGNSA. The CDR3 length is 16 residues. The CDR3 loop is CASSLPRTGVGYGYTF. The CDR3 DNA follows: TGTGCCAGCAGCTTACCGCGGACAGGGGTTGGTTATGGCTACACCTTC.

This clone has a handful of counts. V and J are TRBV9 and TRBJ1-3; D possibly corresponds to TRBD1 (5 bases). CDR3 size: 16 residues. CDR1 is SGDLS, CDR2 YYNGEE, per germline. The V end lost 3 bases, the J end lost 8 bases, and 21 bases lay between the germline ends. The CDR3 sequence is CASSGMGWGVRDTIYF. The DNA of the CDR3 is TGTGCCAGCAGCGGCATGGGTTGGGGGGTACGGGACACCATATATTTT.

In this sample, this clone turned up a few times. The chain joins TRBV29-1 to TRBJ2-3, with D perhaps TRBD2 (6 bases). This CDR3 has 15 residues. From germline, CDR1 is SQVTM and CDR2 ANQGSEA. V lost 6 bases and J 0 bases, leaving 16 bases between the germline ends. The CDR3 bases are TGCAGCGTAAGTCTAGCGAGGACCAGCACAGATACGCAGTATTTT. It encodes CSVSLARTSTDTQYF.

In its sample, this clone was seen a few times. The gene calls are TRBV7-2 and TRBJ2-1; 9 nucleotides match TRBD1. The junction had 6 bases not matched to a gene; V was cut back by 3 bases and J by 3 bases. Germline lookup yields CDR1 SGHTA and CDR2 FQGNSA. This CDR3 region has 16 residues. CDR3 amino acids: CASSFGGTGLYNEQFF. Written as DNA, the CDR3 is TGTGCCAGCAGCTTCGGAGGGACAGGGCTCTACAATGAGCAGTTCTTC.

The CDR3 DNA reads as TGCGCCAGCAGCCTCCGGGACAGGGGTGGAGAGCAGTACTTC. Translated, it gives CASSLRDRGGEQYF. The genes are TRBV5-1 and TRBJ2-7; TRBD1 aligns across 10 bases. Germline lookup yields CDR1 SGHRS and CDR2 YFSETQ. The CDR3 length is 14 residues. Trimming took 4 bases from V and 7 from J; bases not matched to a gene: 8.

The chain couples TRBV30 to TRBJ2-7; 7 nucleotides line up with TRBD2. The CDR3 length is 11 residues. V gave up 1 base and J gave up 6 bases; unmatched junction bases: 0. Germline V gives CDR1 GTSNPN, CDR2 SVGIG (reference sequence). DNA of the CDR3: TGTGCCTGGAGTGCGGGGGGCGAGCAGTACTTC. This encodes CAWSAGGEQYF. The variable domain in full, completed from reference TRBV30 and TRBJ2-7, reads SQTIHQWPATLVQPVGSPLSLECTVEGTSNPNLYWYRQAAGRGLQLLFYSVGIGQISSEVPQNLSASRPQDRQFILSSKKLLLSDSGFYLCAWSAGGEQYFGPGTRLTVT.

This clone has a handful of counts. V and J are TRBV30 and TRBJ2-5; D possibly corresponds to TRBD2 (5 bases). CDR3 length: 17 amino acids. CDR1 and CDR2 from the germline V gene are GTSNPN and SVGIG (reference sequence). V lost 0 bases to trimming and J lost 1 base, with 18 bases between them. CDR3 sequence (DNA): TGTGCCTGGAGTGTAAGGAACCCCGTCCGGGGCCAAGAGACCCAGTACTTC. The encoded protein is CAWSVRNPVRGQETQYF.

This clone turned up a few times. The CDR3 DNA sequence: TGTGCAACGACAGGGGGGAATTCACCCCTCCACTTT. Protein: CATTGGNSPLHF. The chain combines TRBV28 with TRBJ1-6; 9 bases line up with TRBD1. The germline gives CDR1 MDHEN, CDR2 SYDVKM. The CDR3 sequence is 12 residues long. Complete variable domain (other parts from reference TRBV28 and TRBJ1-6): DVKVTQSSRYLVKRTGEKVFLECVQDMDHENMFWYRQDPGLGLRLIYFSYDVKMKEKGDIPEGYSVSREKKERFSLILESASTNQTSMYLCATTGGNSPLHFGNGTRLTVT.

The genes are TRBV28 and TRBJ1-1, with 8 bases identical to TRBD1. V lost 6 bases and J lost 5; bases outside the gene matches: 26. The CDR3 spans 20 residues. Germline V gene sequence: CDR1 MDHEN, CDR2 SYDVKM. The CDR3 DNA reads as TGTGCCAGCAGCCCCAACGTAATAAGACCCAGGGGGCCAAAAAAAACTGAAGCTTTCTTT. This codes for CASSPNVIRPRGPKKTEAFF. Full variable domain (outside the CDR3, taken from reference TRBV28 and TRBJ1-1): DVKVTQSSRYLVKRTGEKVFLECVQDMDHENMFWYRQDPGLGLRLIYFSYDVKMKEKGDIPEGYSVSREKKERFSLILESASTNQTSMYLCASSPNVIRPRGPKKTEAFFGQGTRLTVV.

This sequence joins TRBV15 and TRBJ2-5; a possible D gene is TRBD2 (6 bases). Deletions cut 0 bases from V and 5 bases from J, with 13 bases between. From germline, CDR1 is LNHNV and CDR2 YYDKDF (reference sequence). The CDR3 sequence is 15 residues long. CDR3 loop: CATSRDRAAGETQYF. The CDR3 bases are TGTGCCACCAGCAGAGATCGAGCGGCGGGGGAGACCCAGTACTTC.

The gene calls are TRBV5-1 and TRBJ1-2; D gene ambiguous. V lost 0 bases and J lost 7, with 16 bases in between. The CDR3 has 15 residues. Germline V gene sequence: CDR1 SGHRS, CDR2 YFSETQ. CDR3 amino acids: CASSLAGVREGGYTF. CDR3 nucleotides: TGCGCCAGCAGCTTGGCCGGGGTCCGAGAGGGTGGCTACACCTTC.

This chain uses TRBV5-4 with TRBJ1-2; the match to TRBD1 covers 9 bases. The ends lost 4 bases at V and 8 bases at J; junction bases unmatched: 18. Germline V gene data show CDR1 as SGHNT and CDR2 as YYREEE (reference sequence). This CDR3 comprises 17 residues. The CDR3: CASSREVTGGVSFGYTF. In nucleotides, the CDR3 is TGTGCCAGCAGCCGCGAAGTGACAGGGGGGGTGTCGTTCGGCTACACCTTC.

As regards this clone: The conserved final phenylalanine or tryptophan is absent from the CDR3, which likely points to a read error. The limits of the CDR3 on the DNA are not certain, so only TCRdb's listed CDR3 is given. The rearrangement uses TRBV2 and TRBJ1-5. The CDR3 length equals 16 residues, ends included. The germline gives CDR1 SNHLY, CDR2 FYNNEI. This CDR3 is CASGGTPSNSNQPKHL.

The sample holds a few counts of this clone. This sequence joins TRBV2 and TRBJ2-3; 8 bases match TRBD2. The CDR3 sequence is 17 residues long. Trimming cost V 6 bases and J 3 bases; bases outside gene matches: 14. Germline V lookup: CDR1 SNHLY, CDR2 FYNNEI. The DNA of the CDR3 is TGTGCCAGCAGGGAGAATCCGGGACTAGGCGCAACAGATACGCAGTATTTT. Amino acids: CASRENPGLGATDTQYF.

The J gene is TRBJ2-1, the V gene TRBV10-1, with TRBD1 matching 7 bases. The V gene's germline CDR1 is WNHNN and CDR2 SYGVQD (reference sequence). Trimming removed 3 bases from V and 9 bases from J; junction bases left unmatched: 8. CDR3 length: 14 residues. The CDR3 region has the DNA TGCGCCAGCAGTGACCGACAGGGTTTTTCTGAGCAGTTCTTC. Translated: CASSDRQGFSEQFF.